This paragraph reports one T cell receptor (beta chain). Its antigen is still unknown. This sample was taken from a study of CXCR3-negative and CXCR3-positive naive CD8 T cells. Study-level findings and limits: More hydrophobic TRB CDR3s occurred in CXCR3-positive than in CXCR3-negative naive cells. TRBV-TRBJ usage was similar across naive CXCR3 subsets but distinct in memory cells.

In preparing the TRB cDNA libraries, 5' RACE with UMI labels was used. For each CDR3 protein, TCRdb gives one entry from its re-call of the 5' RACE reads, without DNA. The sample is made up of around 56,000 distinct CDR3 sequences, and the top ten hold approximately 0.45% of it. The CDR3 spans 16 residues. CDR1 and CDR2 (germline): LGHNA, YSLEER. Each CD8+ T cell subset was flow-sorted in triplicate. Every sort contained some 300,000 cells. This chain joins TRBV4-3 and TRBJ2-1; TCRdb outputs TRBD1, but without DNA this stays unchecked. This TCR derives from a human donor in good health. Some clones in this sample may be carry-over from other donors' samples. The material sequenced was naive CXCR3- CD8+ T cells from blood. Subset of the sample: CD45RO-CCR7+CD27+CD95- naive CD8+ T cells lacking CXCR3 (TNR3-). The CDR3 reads CASSQDGASSYNEQFF.